The following is a T cell receptor (beta chain) sequence with its context. In the study's own analysis: The assay estimated nucleated cells by amplifying reference gene primers. Produced via immunoSEQ multiplex PCR; TCRdb's table is partial and in-frame only. D and trimming were read from the DNA, whereas the V and J calls and clone size are those reported in that table. This table holds a few hundred thousand clones, roughly 85% found once. This entry is derived from a study of blood T cell repertoires in COVID-19. Study information: Sites across the United States, Italy and Spain contributed samples from acute and convalescent COVID-19. From T cells, B-cell-depleted T cells, or PBMCs came the material, which was cDNA or gDNA.

The receptor's source is a woman aged 18-29 years with acute or convalescent COVID-19. The sequencing sample was made of peripheral blood.

The CDR3 is CASGRGQSYTEAFF. CDR3 in DNA: TGTGCCAGCGGAAGGGGACAGTCTTACACTGAAGCTTTCTTT. V is TRBV2 and J is TRBJ1-1, with 7 bases fitting TRBD1. V trimming: 8 bases; J trimming: 3 bases; junction bases outside the gene matches: 9. This CDR3 is built from 14 residues. Germline CDR1 reads SNHLY; CDR2 reads FYNNEI. The full variable domain, with the rest looked up from reference TRBV2 and TRBJ1-1, is EPEVTQTPSHQVTQMGQEVILRCVPISNHLYFYWYRQILGQKVEFLVSFYNNEISEKSEIFDDQFSVERPDGSNFTLKIRSTKLEDSAMYFCASGRGQSYTEAFFGQGTRLTVV.